This T cell receptor beta chain was sequenced during a study of Graves' ophthalmopathy and Graves' hyperthyroidism. The study amplified TCR beta CDR3 regions using RNA transcripts. The workflow started with a first-round RT-PCR run with HTBI primers and then moved on to a second-round multiplex PCR. TCRdb independently ran MiXCR on the multiplex PCR reads; one entry per CDR3 protein. The sample holds roughly 410,000 distinct CDR3 sequences, over 15% seen once. There are 15 residues in the CDR3. The V gene end was trimmed by 3 bases and the J gene end by 4 bases; junction bases not matched to a gene: 6. Germline CDR1 is MNHNS and CDR2 is SASEGT. This clonotype was found many times.

Material: peripheral blood. The origin of this receptor is a woman in her late teens or twenties with stable Graves' hyperthyroidism. This chain connects TRBV6-1 to TRBJ1-5; 7 nucleotides align to TRBD1. CDR3 sequence reads: CASSEADRVNQPQHF. CDR3 DNA sequence: TGTGCCAGCAGTGAGGCCGACAGGGTTAATCAGCCCCAGCATTTT.